This TCR beta chain was observed in a study of T-cell reconstitution after alpha-beta-depleted transplantation in children. This clonotype came up a few times. Unique molecular identifiers were incorporated when the TCRbeta library was constructed. TCRdb reprocessed the PCR reads with MiXCR, giving one entry per CDR3 protein. Found here are nearly 550,000 distinct CDR3 sequences, about 16% of them singletons; the top ten hold over 3%. The CDR3 loop spans 16 amino acids. The V gene's germline CDR1 is SEHNR and CDR2 FQNEAQ (reference sequence). With 2 bases removed from V and 5 bases from J, the gap between germline ends came to 16 bases.

The rearrangement uses TRBV7-9 and TRBJ2-1; D might be TRBD1 (5 bases). This clonotype originated in a human donor who donated a stem cell graft to a child with acute lymphoblastic leukemia. The sequences come from PBMCs from the stem cell graft donor, collected from the stem cell graft. Here the CDR3 DNA reads TGTGCCAGCAGCTTATCCATACCGCCAGGGAACAATGAGCAGTTCTTC. Translating gives CASSLSIPPGNNEQFF. Filled out from reference TRBV7-9 and TRBJ2-1, the complete variable domain reads DTGVSQNPRHKITKRGQNVTFRCDPISEHNRLYWYRQTLGQGPEFLTYFQNEAQLEKSRLLSDRFSAERPKGSFSTLEIQRTEQGDSAMYLCASSLSIPPGNNEQFFGPGTRLTVL.